A single sample is the source of the 4 T cell receptor beta chains below, sequenced in a study of blood T cell repertoires in COVID-19. Data came from immunoSEQ multiplex PCR; TCRdb stores just in-frame clones and leaves some out. The table has about 61,000 clones, 88% seen once; the top ten hold around a fifth. Input material: peripheral blood. The source of these receptors is a woman between 45 and 65 years old with active or convalescent COVID-19.

V and J are TRBV11-2 and TRBJ2-5; possible D gene TRBD1, 5 bases. V was cut by 3 bases and J by 0 bases, with 8 bases left in between. The CDR3 covers 14 residues. Germline CDR1 reads SGHAT; CDR2 reads FQNNGV. The CDR3 here is CASSLQGHQETQYF. In DNA, the CDR3 is TGTGCCAGCAGCTTGCAGGGTCACCAAGAGACCCAGTACTTC.

V is TRBV9 and J is TRBJ2-2; 7 nucleotides match TRBD1. CDR1 SGDLS and CDR2 YYNGEE come from the germline V gene. The J segment lost 3 bases and the V segment lost 4 bases, leaving 6 bases of the junction unmatched. This CDR3 has 15 residues. The CDR3 DNA reads TGTGCCAGCAGCACGTCGGGACAGCACACCGGGGAGCTGTTTTTT. It translates to CASSTSGQHTGELFF.

The chain couples TRBV19 to TRBJ2-1, with 9 nucleotides matching TRBD2. Germline loops: CDR1 LNHDA, CDR2 SQIVND (reference sequence). The V gene end was trimmed by 5 bases and the J gene end by 4 bases; junction bases not matched to a gene: 9. CDR3 size: 16 residues. The CDR3 loop reads CASSPPGLARYNEQFF. The CDR3 coding sequence is TGTGCCAGTAGTCCCCCGGGACTAGCTCGATACAATGAGCAGTTCTTC.

The V call is TRBV2, the J call TRBJ2-7; 12 nucleotides agree with TRBD2. Germline assignment: CDR1 SNHLY and CDR2 FYNNEI. V was clipped by 7 bases and J by 5 bases; unmatched bases: 15. This CDR3 comprises 17 residues. This CDR3 reads CASNTRLAGVWRDEQYF. In nucleotides, the CDR3 is TGTGCCAGCAATACCCGACTAGCGGGAGTATGGCGTGACGAGCAGTACTTC. Variable domain in full (rest from reference TRBV2 and TRBJ2-7): EPEVTQTPSHQVTQMGQEVILRCVPISNHLYFYWYRQILGQKVEFLVSFYNNEISEKSEIFDDQFSVERPDGSNFTLKIRSTKLEDSAMYFCASNTRLAGVWRDEQYFGPGTRLTVT.